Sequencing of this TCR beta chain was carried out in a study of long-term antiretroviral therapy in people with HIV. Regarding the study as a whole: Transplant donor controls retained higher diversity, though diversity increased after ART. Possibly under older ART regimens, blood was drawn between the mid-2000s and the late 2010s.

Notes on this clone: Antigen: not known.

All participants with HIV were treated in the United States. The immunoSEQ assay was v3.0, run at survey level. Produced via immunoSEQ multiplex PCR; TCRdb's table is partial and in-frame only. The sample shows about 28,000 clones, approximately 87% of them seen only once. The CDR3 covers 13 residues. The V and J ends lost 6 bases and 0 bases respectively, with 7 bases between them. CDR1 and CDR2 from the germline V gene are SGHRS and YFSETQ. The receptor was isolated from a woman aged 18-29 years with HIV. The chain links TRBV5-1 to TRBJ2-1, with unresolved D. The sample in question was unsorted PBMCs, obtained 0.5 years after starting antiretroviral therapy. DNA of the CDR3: TGCGCCAGCACACTAAGCTCCTACAATGAGCAGTTCTTC. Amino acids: CASTLSSYNEQFF.